This T cell receptor (beta chain) stems from a study of blood T cells in healthy people across ages. Study-level points and caveats: Age brought a roughly linear fall in TCR beta diversity measured per million T cells. Naive CD4+ cells and diversity were both higher in long-lived donors than in aged donors.

Concerning this clonotype: Antigen unknown.

Per sample, at least 5 micrograms of total RNA were extracted. Through a sample-barcoded 5' primer and a J-beta primer mix, a second PCR was run for roughly 6 to 11 cycles. TCRdb passed the 5' RACE reads through MiXCR, listing each CDR3 protein once. The sample holds more than 900,000 distinct CDR3 sequences; about 29% are singletons and the top ten take roughly 10%. The germline V gene has CDR1 SQVTM and CDR2 ANQGSEA. Trimming at V came to 7 bases and at J to 2 bases, leaving 7 bases not matched to a gene. The CDR3 covers 13 residues. Another study also made use of these data, one on T cells of mothers and their children. This second study notes: Unrelated mother-child pairs always had slightly, but never significantly, lower normalized overlap than related pairs.

The sequencing sample was made of blood. This receptor was obtained from a woman in her forties in good health. The chain joins TRBV29-1 to TRBJ2-7; 8 bases fit TRBD1. The CDR3, as DNA: TGCAGCGACGACAGGGGACGAACCTACGAGCAGTACTTC. Translating it yields CSDDRGRTYEQYF.